This T cell receptor beta chain came from a study of blood T cell repertoires in COVID-19. About the research overall: Specimens from acute and convalescent COVID-19 originated in the United States, Italy and Spain. T cells, B-cell-depleted T cells, or PBMCs provided the cDNA or gDNA that served as material.

V was pared by 4 bases and J by 8 bases, with 15 bases between. The CDR3 sequence is 13 residues long. Germline-derived CDR1 and CDR2 are SGDLS and YYNGEE. Authors' analysis steps: Amplification from reference gene primers served as the basis for estimated nucleated cell counts. The table came from immunoSEQ multiplex PCR; TCRdb's copy has only in-frame clones and leaves some out. V and J calls and clone size are given by that table; D and trimming were obtained from the DNA. Of approximately 230,000 clones listed, around 83% are singletons. The sample taken for sequencing was peripheral blood. This chain joins TRBV9 and TRBJ1-2, with a possible D match to TRBD1 (5 bases). The clonotype was recovered from a man older than 75 with acute or convalescent COVID-19. The CDR3 reads CASSTSGFSGYTF. The CDR3 coding sequence is TGTGCCAGCAGCACCTCAGGGTTCTCGGGCTACACCTTC.